A single T cell receptor beta chain is shown here with its context. Its antigen remains unknown. 5'RACE employing 10-nucleotide random UMIs yielded the cDNA. Sequencing of 15-18 subjects in each run yielded over 170 million TCR-beta sequences. TCRdb fed the 5' RACE reads into MiXCR, producing one record per CDR3 protein. The sample includes fewer than 35,000 distinct CDR3 sequences, about 16% seen only once; the top ten take 4% to 5%. This specimen belongs to a study of neurological immune-mediated disorders. Noted time point: technical triplicate 3. For the sorted libraries, 950,000 to 1,000,000 CD4+ or CD8+ T cells were used. Whole-study results and caveats: The study found the most TCR clonal expansion in HTLV-1-associated myelopathy and the least in multiple sclerosis, below healthy controls.

The receptor was derived from a female donor with HTLV-1-associated myelopathy (HAM/TSP). Sequencing was carried out using CD4+ T cells from blood.

In DNA form, the CDR3 reads TGTGCCACCAGCAGCTTGGCCGGGACTGAGCAGTTCTTC. Residues: CATSSLAGTEQFF. The chain employs TRBV15 and TRBJ2-1; D possibly uses TRBD1 or TRBD2 (5 bases each). Germline V gene data show CDR1 as LNHNV and CDR2 as YYDKDF (reference sequence). V gave up 3 bases and J gave up 9 bases, with 12 bases separating them. The CDR3 runs to 13 residues.